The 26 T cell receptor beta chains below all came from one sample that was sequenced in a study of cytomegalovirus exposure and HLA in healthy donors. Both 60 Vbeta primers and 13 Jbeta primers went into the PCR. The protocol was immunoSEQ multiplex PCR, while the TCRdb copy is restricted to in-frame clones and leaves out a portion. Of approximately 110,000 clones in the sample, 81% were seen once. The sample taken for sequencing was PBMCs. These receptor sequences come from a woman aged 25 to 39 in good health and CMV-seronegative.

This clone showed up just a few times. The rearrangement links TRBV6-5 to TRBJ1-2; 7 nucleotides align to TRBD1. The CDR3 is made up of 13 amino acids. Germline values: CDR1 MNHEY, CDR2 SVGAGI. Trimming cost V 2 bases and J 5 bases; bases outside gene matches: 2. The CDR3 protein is CASSYDRAYGYTF. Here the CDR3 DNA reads TGTGCCAGCAGTTACGACAGGGCGTATGGCTACACCTTC.

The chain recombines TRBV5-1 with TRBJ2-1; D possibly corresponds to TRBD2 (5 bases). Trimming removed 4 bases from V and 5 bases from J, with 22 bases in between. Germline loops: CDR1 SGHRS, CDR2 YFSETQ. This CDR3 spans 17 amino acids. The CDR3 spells CASSLRVSAALNNEQFF. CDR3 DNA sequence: TGCGCCAGCAGCCTCCGGGTTAGCGCGGCGCTAAACAATGAGCAGTTCTTC.

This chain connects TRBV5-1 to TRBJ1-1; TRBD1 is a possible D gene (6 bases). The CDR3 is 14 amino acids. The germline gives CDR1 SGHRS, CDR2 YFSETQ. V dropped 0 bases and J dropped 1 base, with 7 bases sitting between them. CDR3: CASSLEQGNTEAFF. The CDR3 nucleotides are TGCGCCAGCAGCTTGGAACAGGGGAACACTGAAGCTTTCTTT.

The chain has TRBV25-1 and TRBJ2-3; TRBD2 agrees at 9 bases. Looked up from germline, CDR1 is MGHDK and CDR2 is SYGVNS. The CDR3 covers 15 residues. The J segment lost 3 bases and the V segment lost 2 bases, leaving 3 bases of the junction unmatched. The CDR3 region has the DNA TGTGCCAGCAGTGAACTCCTAGCGGGGACAGATACGCAGTATTTT. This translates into CASSELLAGTDTQYF.

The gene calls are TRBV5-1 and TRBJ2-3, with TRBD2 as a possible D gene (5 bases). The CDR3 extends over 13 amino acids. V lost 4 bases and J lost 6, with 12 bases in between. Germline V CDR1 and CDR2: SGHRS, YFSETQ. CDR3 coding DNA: TGCGCCAGCAGCGGGTGGACTTTTGATACGCAGTATTTT. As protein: CASSGWTFDTQYF.

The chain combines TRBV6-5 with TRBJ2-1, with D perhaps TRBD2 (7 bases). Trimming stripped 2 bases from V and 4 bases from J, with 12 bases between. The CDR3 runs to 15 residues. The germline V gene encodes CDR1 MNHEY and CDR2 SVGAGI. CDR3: CASSYMAGAYNEQFF. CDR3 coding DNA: TGTGCCAGCAGTTACATGGCGGGGGCATACAATGAGCAGTTCTTC.

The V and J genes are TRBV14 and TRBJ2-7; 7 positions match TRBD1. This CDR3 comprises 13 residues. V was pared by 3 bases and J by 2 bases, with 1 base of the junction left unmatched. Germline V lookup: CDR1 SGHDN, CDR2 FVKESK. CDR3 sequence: CASSHQGAYEQYF. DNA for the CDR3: TGTGCCAGCAGCCATCAGGGGGCCTACGAGCAGTACTTC.

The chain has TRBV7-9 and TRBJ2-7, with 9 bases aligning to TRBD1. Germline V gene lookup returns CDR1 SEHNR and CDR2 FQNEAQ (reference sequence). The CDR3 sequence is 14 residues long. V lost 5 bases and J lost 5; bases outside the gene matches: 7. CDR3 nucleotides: TGTGCCAGCAGCCTGGGACAGGGTACTGACGAGCAGTACTTC. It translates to CASSLGQGTDEQYF.

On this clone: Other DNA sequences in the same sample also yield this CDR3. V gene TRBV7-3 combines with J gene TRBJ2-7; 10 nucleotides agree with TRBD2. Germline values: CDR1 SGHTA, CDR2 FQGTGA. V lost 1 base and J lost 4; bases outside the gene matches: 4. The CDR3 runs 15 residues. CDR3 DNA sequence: TGTGCCAGCAGCTTAAATCCTAGCGGGAGTTACGAGCAGTACTTC. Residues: CASSLNPSGSYEQYF.

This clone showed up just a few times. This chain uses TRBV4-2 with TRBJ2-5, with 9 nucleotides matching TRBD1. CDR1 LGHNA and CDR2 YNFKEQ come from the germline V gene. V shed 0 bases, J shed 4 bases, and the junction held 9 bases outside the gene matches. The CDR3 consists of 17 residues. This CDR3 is CASSQDLGQGLGETQYF. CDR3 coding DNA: TGTGCCAGCAGCCAAGACCTAGGACAGGGGTTGGGAGAGACCCAGTACTTC.

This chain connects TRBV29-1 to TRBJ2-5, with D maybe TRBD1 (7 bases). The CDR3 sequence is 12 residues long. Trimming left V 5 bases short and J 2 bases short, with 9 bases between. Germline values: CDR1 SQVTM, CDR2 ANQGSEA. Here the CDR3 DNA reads TGCAGCGTTCAGGGGGGACAAGAGACCCAGTACTTC. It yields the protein CSVQGGQETQYF.

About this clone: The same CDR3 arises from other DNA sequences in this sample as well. CDR3 in amino acids: CASSQGATNEKLFF. The CDR3, as DNA: TGTGCCAGCAGCCAAGGAGCAACTAATGAAAAACTGTTTTTT. V and J are TRBV7-9 and TRBJ1-4; unclear D gene. Germline V gene lookup returns CDR1 SEHNR and CDR2 FQNEAQ (reference sequence). The CDR3 has 14 amino acids. Deletions cut 5 bases from V and 0 bases from J, with 7 bases between.

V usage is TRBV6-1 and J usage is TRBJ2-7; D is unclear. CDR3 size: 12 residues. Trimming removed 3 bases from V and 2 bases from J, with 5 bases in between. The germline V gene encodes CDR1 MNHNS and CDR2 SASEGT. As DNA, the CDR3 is TGTGCCAGCAGTGACGCTACCTACGAGCAGTACTTC. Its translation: CASSDATYEQYF.

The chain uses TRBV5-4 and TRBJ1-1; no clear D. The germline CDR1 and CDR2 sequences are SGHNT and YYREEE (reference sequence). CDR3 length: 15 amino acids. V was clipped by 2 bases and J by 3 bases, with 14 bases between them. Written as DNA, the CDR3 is TGTGCCAGCAGCTTTCGAGCCCCCTCACACACTGAAGCTTTCTTT. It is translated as CASSFRAPSHTEAFF.

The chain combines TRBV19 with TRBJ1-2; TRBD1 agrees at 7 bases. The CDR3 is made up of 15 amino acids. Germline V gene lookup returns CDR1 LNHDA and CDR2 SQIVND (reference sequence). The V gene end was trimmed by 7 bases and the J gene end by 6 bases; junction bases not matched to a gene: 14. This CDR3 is CASTRGDSRIHGYTF. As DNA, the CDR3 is TGTGCCAGTACCCGCGGGGACAGTCGGATACATGGCTACACCTTC.

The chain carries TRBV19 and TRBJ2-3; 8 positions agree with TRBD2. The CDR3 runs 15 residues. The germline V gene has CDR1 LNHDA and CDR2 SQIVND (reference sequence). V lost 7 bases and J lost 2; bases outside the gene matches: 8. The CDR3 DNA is TGTGCCAGTAAGCCCAGCGGGAGCCCCACAGATACGCAGTATTTT. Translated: CASKPSGSPTDTQYF.

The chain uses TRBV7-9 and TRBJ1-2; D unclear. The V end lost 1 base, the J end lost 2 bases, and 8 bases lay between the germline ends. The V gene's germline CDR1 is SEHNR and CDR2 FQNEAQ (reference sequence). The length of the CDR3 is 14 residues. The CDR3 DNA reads TGTGCCAGCAGCTTAGGCACGGGGAACTATGGCTACACCTTC. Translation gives CASSLGTGNYGYTF.

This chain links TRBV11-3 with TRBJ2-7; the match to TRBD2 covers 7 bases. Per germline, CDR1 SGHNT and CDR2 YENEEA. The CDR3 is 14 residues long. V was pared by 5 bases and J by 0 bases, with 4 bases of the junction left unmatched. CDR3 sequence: CASSPGLPSYEQYF. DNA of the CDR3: TGTGCCAGCAGCCCGGGACTACCCTCCTACGAGCAGTACTTC.

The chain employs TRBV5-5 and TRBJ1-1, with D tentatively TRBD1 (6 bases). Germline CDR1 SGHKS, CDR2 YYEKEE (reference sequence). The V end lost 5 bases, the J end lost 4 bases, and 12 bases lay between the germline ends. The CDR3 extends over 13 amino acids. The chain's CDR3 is CASSHTGTTEAFF. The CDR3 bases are TGTGCCAGCAGTCATACAGGGACCACTGAAGCTTTCTTT.

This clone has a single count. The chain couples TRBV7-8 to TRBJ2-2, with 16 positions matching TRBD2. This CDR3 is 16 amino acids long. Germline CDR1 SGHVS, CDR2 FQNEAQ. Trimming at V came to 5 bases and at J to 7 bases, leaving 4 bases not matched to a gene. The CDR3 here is CASSGTSGRVIGELFF. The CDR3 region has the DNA TGTGCCAGCAGCGGGACTAGCGGGAGGGTTATCGGGGAGCTGTTTTTT.

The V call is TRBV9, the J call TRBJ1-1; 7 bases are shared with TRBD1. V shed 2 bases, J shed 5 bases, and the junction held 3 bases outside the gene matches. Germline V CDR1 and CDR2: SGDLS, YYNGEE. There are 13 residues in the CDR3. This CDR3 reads CASSVTGRTEAFF. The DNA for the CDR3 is TGTGCCAGCAGCGTGACAGGGAGGACTGAAGCTTTCTTT.

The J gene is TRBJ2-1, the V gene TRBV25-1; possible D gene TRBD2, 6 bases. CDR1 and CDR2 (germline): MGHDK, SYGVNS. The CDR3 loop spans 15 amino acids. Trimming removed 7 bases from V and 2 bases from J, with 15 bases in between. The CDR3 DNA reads TGTGCCAGCACCCGAGGAGGGGCGGCCTACAATGAGCAGTTCTTC. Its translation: CASTRGGAAYNEQFF. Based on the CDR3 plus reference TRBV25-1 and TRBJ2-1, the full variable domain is EADIYQTPRYLVIGTGKKITLECSQTMGHDKMYWYQQDPGMELHLIHYSYGVNSTEKGDLSSESTVSRIRTEHFPLTLESARPSHTSQYLCASTRGGAAYNEQFFGPGTRLTVL.

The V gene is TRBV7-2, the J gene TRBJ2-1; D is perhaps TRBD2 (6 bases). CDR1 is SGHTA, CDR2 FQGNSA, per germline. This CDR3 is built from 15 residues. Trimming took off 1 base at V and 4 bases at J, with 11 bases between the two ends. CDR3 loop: CASSLEAGRYNEQFF. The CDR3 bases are TGTGCCAGCAGCTTAGAGGCGGGGCGTTACAATGAGCAGTTCTTC.

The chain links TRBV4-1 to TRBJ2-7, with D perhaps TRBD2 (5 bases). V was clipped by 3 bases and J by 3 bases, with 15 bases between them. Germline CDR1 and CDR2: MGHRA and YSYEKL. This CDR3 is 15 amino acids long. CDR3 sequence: CASSQRSAEGYEQYF. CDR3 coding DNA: TGCGCCAGCAGCCAGCGCTCGGCCGAGGGCTACGAGCAGTACTTC.

The CDR3 bases are TGCGCCAGCAGTTCCCCAGAGGAGAACACTGAAGCTTTCTTT. It specifies CASSSPEENTEAFF. The rearrangement joins TRBV23-1 to TRBJ1-1, with D unresolved. TRBV23-1 is marked as an open reading frame, function uncertain. V shed 5 bases and J shed 1 base, with 11 bases lying between them. The CDR3 contains 14 residues.

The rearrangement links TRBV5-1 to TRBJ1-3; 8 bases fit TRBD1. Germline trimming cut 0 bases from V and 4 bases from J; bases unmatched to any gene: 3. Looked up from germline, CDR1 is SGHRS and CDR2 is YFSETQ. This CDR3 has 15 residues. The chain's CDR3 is CASSLAGGTGNTIYF. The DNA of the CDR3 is TGCGCCAGCAGCTTGGCAGGGGGCACGGGAAACACCATATATTTT.